A single sample is the source of the 10 T cell receptor beta chains below, sequenced in a study of post-analysis software for immune sequencing data. Points from the study as a whole: Relative to controls, patients had several TRBV segments at higher frequency, with TRBV5-6, TRBV5-1 and TRBV20-1 among these.

These receptors lack a known antigen. Unique molecular identifiers were built into the TCR beta cDNA libraries. Each CDR3 protein gets one entry after TCRdb re-called the PCR reads with MiXCR. The sample comprises 450,000 to 700,000 distinct CDR3 sequences, 44% of which are singletons, and 1.5% to 2% rests with the top ten. The sequencing input was blood. Receptors were obtained from a girl aged 10 to 17 with multiple sclerosis.

This clonotype appeared a few times. The chain carries TRBV10-3 and TRBJ1-2, with unresolved D. V was clipped by 2 bases and J by 3 bases, with 10 bases between them. The CDR3 covers 14 residues. Germline V gene lookup returns CDR1 ENHRY and CDR2 SYGVKD. The CDR3 here is CAISEGPEDYGYTF. As DNA, the CDR3 is TGTGCCATCAGTGAGGGGCCCGAGGACTATGGCTACACCTTC.

The chain uses TRBV7-9 and TRBJ1-4; D remains unclear. The CDR3 is 12 residues long. Germline V gene data show CDR1 as SEHNR and CDR2 as FQNEAQ (reference sequence). V lost 4 bases, J lost 13 bases, and 13 bases lay in between. For the CDR3, the DNA is TGTGCCAGCAGCTCCCCTCGAACGAGACTGTTTTTT. Translating it yields CASSSPRTRLFF.

The gene calls are TRBV5-1 and TRBJ2-7, with 7 bases identical to TRBD1. In germline, CDR1 is SGHRS, CDR2 YFSETQ. The V segment lost 5 bases and the J segment 3 bases; nucleotides outside the gene matches: 8. The CDR3 sequence is 14 residues long. CDR3 region: CASRYDRDDYEQYF. DNA of the CDR3: TGCGCCAGCAGATACGACAGGGATGACTACGAGCAGTACTTC.

The chain combines TRBV5-6 with TRBJ2-7; 9 nucleotides match TRBD1. V trimming: 3 bases; J trimming: 5 bases; junction bases outside the gene matches: 9. CDR1 and CDR2 (germline): SGHDT, YYEEEE. The CDR3 spans 15 residues. The CDR3 nucleotides are TGTGCCAGCAGCTATACAGGGGGCATGGGCGACGAGCAGTACTTC. This codes for CASSYTGGMGDEQYF.

This rearrangement joins TRBV7-9 to TRBJ2-7, with 9 nucleotides matching TRBD1. The CDR3 is made up of 16 amino acids. The germline V gene has CDR1 SEHNR and CDR2 FQNEAQ (reference sequence). Trimming cost V 5 bases and J 1 base; bases outside gene matches: 9. CDR3 coding DNA: TGTGCCAGCAGCATAACCGGGACAGGGTCGTCCTACGAGCAGTACTTC. Its translation is CASSITGTGSSYEQYF.

The gene calls are TRBV5-1 and TRBJ1-2; 9 bases fit TRBD1. V gave up 1 base and J gave up 8 bases; unmatched junction bases: 9. The V gene's germline CDR1 is SGHRS and CDR2 YFSETQ. The CDR3 totals 15 residues. The CDR3 DNA sequence: TGCGCCAGCAGCTTGCTTGGGGACAGGGATCACGGCTACACCTTC. It yields the protein CASSLLGDRDHGYTF.

The gene calls are TRBV28 and TRBJ1-2; TRBD1 aligns across 7 bases. Germline V gene sequence: CDR1 MDHEN, CDR2 SYDVKM. With V trimmed by 2 bases and J by 5 bases, 11 bases remained unmatched. The CDR3 contains 16 residues. CDR3 in amino acids: CASSLGTARGKYGYTF. CDR3 bases: TGTGCCAGCAGTTTAGGAACGGCCAGGGGGAAGTATGGCTACACCTTC.

This rearrangement joins TRBV7-8 to TRBJ2-7; maybe TRBD2 (5 bases). This CDR3 is 15 amino acids long. Between the trimmed V and J ends, which lost 3 bases and 2 bases, there was a span of 14 bases. Per the germline V gene, CDR1 is SGHVS and CDR2 is FQNEAQ. CDR3 loop: CASSFSRRDPYEQYF. Here the CDR3 DNA reads TGTGCCAGCAGCTTTTCTCGACGGGATCCCTACGAGCAGTACTTC.

The J gene is TRBJ2-7, the V gene TRBV7-9, with 10 bases aligning to TRBD2. V trimming: 7 bases; J trimming: 7 bases; junction bases outside the gene matches: 10. CDR1 and CDR2 (germline): SEHNR, FQNEAQ (reference sequence). The CDR3 is 14 amino acids. The CDR3 DNA is TGTGCCAGCACTCGGACTAGCGGCTACAATGAGCAGTACTTC. It translates to CASTRTSGYNEQYF.

The CDR3 DNA is TGTGCCAGCAGCTATACACGTCCCGGGACAGGGAATGACGGCTACACCTTC. This gives the protein CASSYTRPGTGNDGYTF. The J gene is TRBJ1-2, the V gene TRBV7-9, with 9 bases fitting TRBD1. Germline V CDR1 and CDR2: SEHNR, FQNEAQ (reference sequence). The CDR3 is 17 amino acids. Trimming removed 4 bases from V and 8 bases from J; junction bases left unmatched: 17.